This passage covers 16 T cell receptor beta chains from one sample sequenced in a study of blood T cell repertoires in COVID-19. TCRdb's copy holds only in-frame clones and misses some; the assay was immunoSEQ multiplex PCR. The sample records about 74,000 clones, roughly 83% being singletons. Material: peripheral blood. These receptors were collected from a man in his fifties with active COVID-19.

A few counts support this clone. The CDR3 loop is CASSLPLGVSGELFF. The CDR3, as DNA: TGTGCCAGCAGCTTACCCCTCGGGGTATCCGGGGAGCTGTTTTTT. This sequence joins TRBV7-9 and TRBJ2-2; a weak D match, TRBD2 (5 bases). The CDR3 totals 15 residues. V dropped 2 bases and J dropped 6 bases, with 13 bases sitting between them. CDR1 and CDR2 (germline): SEHNR, FQNEAQ (reference sequence).

The chain links TRBV28 to TRBJ1-1; D is undetermined. The CDR3 covers 15 residues. Trimming pared 1 base from V and 0 bases from J, leaving 9 bases between. In germline, CDR1 is MDHEN, CDR2 SYDVKM. CDR3 loop: CASSLSGALNTEAFF. In DNA form, the CDR3 reads TGTGCCAGCAGTTTATCAGGTGCCCTGAACACTGAAGCTTTCTTT.

The J gene is TRBJ1-2, the V gene TRBV10-3; TRBD1 aligns across 12 bases. Germline CDR1 reads ENHRY; CDR2 reads SYGVKD. J lost 0 bases, V lost 0 bases, and 2 bases had no gene match. The CDR3 runs 17 residues. The CDR3 spells CAISESGTGGSNYGYTF. As DNA, the CDR3 is TGTGCCATCAGTGAGTCTGGGACAGGGGGCTCTAACTATGGCTACACCTTC.

The J gene is TRBJ2-7, the V gene TRBV7-2; a possible D gene is TRBD2 (6 bases). Trimming shortened V by 5 bases and J by 9 bases, and 17 bases separated the two germline ends. Germline lookup yields CDR1 SGHTA and CDR2 FQGNSA. The CDR3 covers 13 residues. DNA of the CDR3: TGTGCCAGCAGCCTTACGACTAGAACGGCGCAGTACTTC. It encodes CASSLTTRTAQYF. Full variable domain (outside the CDR3, taken from reference TRBV7-2 and TRBJ2-7): GAGVSQSPSNKVTEKGKDVELRCDPISGHTALYWYRQSLGQGLEFLIYFQGNSAPDKSGLPSDRFSAERTGGSVSTLTIQRTQQEDSAVYLCASSLTTRTAQYFGPGTRLTVT.

This sequence joins TRBV11-2 and TRBJ2-5; weak D call: TRBD2 (7 bases). Trimming removed 4 bases from V and 9 bases from J, with 18 bases in between. Per germline, CDR1 SGHAT and CDR2 FQNNGV. The CDR3 extends over 14 amino acids. The CDR3 is CASSSPAGAGSQYF. The CDR3 bases are TGTGCCAGCAGCTCCCCCGCGGGGGCCGGGTCCCAGTACTTC.

The genes are TRBV18 and TRBJ2-3; TRBD1 might be the D (6 bases). Germline CDR1 reads KGHSH; CDR2 reads LQKENI. V lost 0 bases to trimming and J lost 6 bases, with 13 bases between them. The CDR3 has 15 residues. DNA for the CDR3: TGTGCCAGCTCACCACCGGAACAGGGTGGCGATACGCAGTATTTT. Translating gives CASSPPEQGGDTQYF.

This rearrangement joins TRBV20-1 to TRBJ2-1; no reliable D call. CDR3 length: 10 amino acids. V lost 8 bases and J lost 7, with 9 bases in between. CDR1 DFQATT and CDR2 SNEGSKA come from the germline V gene (reference sequence). CDR3 sequence: CSPIKNEQFF. The DNA for the CDR3 is TGCAGTCCCATCAAAAATGAGCAGTTCTTC.

The V and J genes are TRBV5-1 and TRBJ2-2; D might be TRBD1 (5 bases). Per the germline V gene, CDR1 is SGHRS and CDR2 is YFSETQ. The CDR3 extends over 15 amino acids. The V and J ends lost 4 bases and 1 base respectively, with 11 bases between them. The DNA for the CDR3 is TGCGCCAGCAGCCCTCGCAGGGTGAACACCGGGGAGCTGTTTTTT. This encodes CASSPRRVNTGELFF.

V and J are TRBV14 and TRBJ2-5; D gene uncertain. CDR3 length: 15 residues. From germline, CDR1 is SGHDN and CDR2 FVKESK. Trimming took 0 bases from V and 5 from J, leaving 13 bases between them. CDR3: CASSQDGRVWETQYF. The CDR3 bases are TGTGCCAGCAGCCAAGATGGCCGGGTATGGGAGACCCAGTACTTC. The variable domain in full, completed from reference TRBV14 and TRBJ2-5, reads EAGVTQFPSHSVIEKGQTVTLRCDPISGHDNLYWYRRVMGKEIKFLLHFVKESKQDESGMPNNRFLAERTGGTYSTLKVQPAELEDSGVYFCASSQDGRVWETQYFGPGTRLLVL.

The chain carries TRBV6-5 and TRBJ2-5, with a tentative D call TRBD1 (5 bases). The germline V and J ends were trimmed by 4 bases and 1 base, with 7 bases remaining between them. Per the germline V gene, CDR1 is MNHEY and CDR2 is SVGAGI. This CDR3 region has 13 residues. CDR3 amino acids: CASSSQVQETQYF. The CDR3 region has the DNA TGTGCCAGCAGTTCACAGGTCCAAGAGACCCAGTACTTC.

This clone came up once. This chain joins TRBV7-9 and TRBJ1-5, with TRBD1 identical over 7 bases. Germline V lookup: CDR1 SEHNR, CDR2 FQNEAQ (reference sequence). The CDR3 length is 15 residues. The V and J ends lost 5 bases and 5 bases, in that order; junction bases with no gene match: 9. CDR3 sequence (DNA): TGTGCCAGCAGCGCGTCGACAGGGAGTCATCAGCCCCAGCATTTT. Translation: CASSASTGSHQPQHF.

The CDR3 protein is CASSEVGGLSGNTIYF. Written as DNA, the CDR3 is TGCGCCAGCAGTGAGGTTGGCGGATTATCTGGAAACACCATATATTTT. V is TRBV10-2 and J is TRBJ1-3; D remains unclear. V shed 2 bases and J shed 1 base, with 12 bases lying between them. The length of the CDR3 is 16 residues. Per the germline V gene, CDR1 is WSHSY and CDR2 is SAAADI.

The CDR3 nucleotides are TGTGCCAGCAGCTTAGGTGGGCTTAGCACAGATACGCAGTATTTT. Residues: CASSLGGLSTDTQYF. V gene TRBV13 combines with J gene TRBJ2-3; D is uncertain. The CDR3 is 15 amino acids. CDR1 PRHDT and CDR2 FYEKMQ come from the germline V gene (reference sequence). V lost 0 bases, J lost 0 bases, and 7 bases lay in between.

The chain combines TRBV6-5 with TRBJ1-2; D is ambiguous. Trimming pared 6 bases from V and 4 bases from J, leaving 6 bases between. The CDR3 sequence is 11 residues long. Per the germline V gene, CDR1 is MNHEY and CDR2 is SVGAGI. The CDR3 region is CASRNSYGYTF. CDR3 nucleotide sequence: TGTGCCAGCAGAAACAGCTATGGCTACACCTTC.

The chain uses TRBV19 and TRBJ2-7; no clear D. The CDR3 has 13 residues. The germline V and J ends were trimmed by 4 bases and 7 bases, with 14 bases remaining between them. Looked up from germline, CDR1 is LNHDA and CDR2 is SQIVND (reference sequence). CDR3 nucleotides: TGTGCCAGTAGTAGCCAGGTGAAGGTTGAGCAGTACTTC. Protein: CASSSQVKVEQYF.

The chain employs TRBV6-5 and TRBJ1-3, with TRBD1 matching 8 bases. The V segment lost 6 bases and the J segment 3 bases; nucleotides outside the gene matches: 4. The CDR3 totals 14 residues. Germline values: CDR1 MNHEY, CDR2 SVGAGI. The CDR3 nucleotides read TGTGCCAGCAGCTCTGACAGGGGTGGAAACACCATATATTTT. As protein: CASSSDRGGNTIYF.